This T cell receptor beta chain was obtained from a study of OX40 agonist ivuxolimab in advanced cancers. Turning to the study itself: All patients had ivuxolimab intravenously every 2 weeks at 0.01 to 10 mg/kg. At around 83% male, the cohort had a mean age of about 60 years, ranging from about 20 to 79. Study-level results: At 0.1 to 3.0 mg/kg, CD4+ and CD8+ blood T cells expanded clonally by week 6.

Notes on this clone: The antigen is undetermined.

The table came from immunoSEQ multiplex PCR; TCRdb's copy has only in-frame clones and leaves some out. The table has 20,000 to 25,000 clones, around 76% seen once. The germline V and J ends were trimmed by 3 bases and 8 bases, with 10 bases remaining between them. The CDR3 consists of 12 residues. Germline values: CDR1 SEHNR, CDR2 FQNEAQ (reference sequence). Autoimmune disease history or systemic immunosuppression excluded patients. This receptor was obtained from an adult with an advanced solid tumor such as melanoma, head and neck, liver or kidney cancer. The genes are TRBV7-9 and TRBJ1-1; D gene unclear. The starting material was CD4+ or CD8+ T cells sorted from blood, obtained in a trial of the OX40 agonist ivuxolimab. The CDR3 region is CASSLGGIEAFF. In nucleotides, the CDR3 is TGTGCCAGCAGCTTGGGAGGGATCGAAGCTTTCTTT.